Sequencing of this T cell receptor beta chain was carried out in a study of CD8+CD57+ T cells in acquired aplastic anemia. The CDR3 totals 12 residues. Looked up from germline, CDR1 is SQVTM and CDR2 is ANQGSEA. Trimming took off 8 bases at V and 5 bases at J, with 13 bases between the two ends. Template material for TCR beta VDJ and CDR3 profiling consisted of genomic DNA. One entry per CDR3 protein results from TCRdb running MiXCR on the reads. This sample yields about 270,000 distinct CDR3 sequences, of which 70% to 85% are seen a single time; 40% to 55% belongs to the top ten. On this clonotype: The antigen remains unidentified.

Flow cytometry had shown expanded CD8+CD57+ cells in the patients chosen for sequencing. None of the patients had been given any therapy when their blood was sampled. Study-wide results and caveats: Overlap between patients and controls comprised 25 to 30 CD8+ CDR3 sequences.

The chain employs TRBV29-1 and TRBJ2-1, with D possibly being TRBD2 (6 bases). The receptor's source is a human donor with aplastic anemia. The source material was sorted CD4+, CD8+, or CD8+CD57+ T cells (not recorded which) from PBMCs. Here the CDR3 reads CSSGGANNEQFF. The CDR3, as DNA: TGCAGCAGTGGAGGGGCCAACAATGAGCAGTTCTTC.